The 31 T cell receptor beta chains listed next were all sequenced from one sample in a study of beta chain features in type 1 diabetes. Study findings and constraints: Among all four CD4+ subsets, Type 1 diabetes patients had TCRB CDR3s that were moderately but significantly shorter.

Expressed TCRB transcripts got sequenced, as all isolated RNA was reverse transcribed. Libraries were prepared by immunoSEQ multiplex PCR; TCRdb keeps only in-frame clonotypes and omits some of them. This sample has 640,000 or so clones; 13% occur once, and the top ten carry approximately 0.02%. Their antigen targets remain unknown. Sequenced sample: naive CD4+ T cells from blood. The receptors here all came from a man aged 18 to 29 with type 1 diabetes.

The chain couples TRBV12-5 to TRBJ2-1; TRBD2 agrees at 11 bases. V was clipped by 5 bases and J by 0 bases; unmatched bases: 6. The CDR3 is 17 amino acids. Germline values: CDR1 LGHNT, CDR2 FRNRAP. CDR3 residues: CASGPGTSGSSYNEQFF. In nucleotides, the CDR3 is TGTGCTAGTGGTCCCGGGACTAGCGGTTCCTCCTACAATGAGCAGTTCTTC.

The chain joins TRBV4-1 to TRBJ2-3, with 12 bases identical to TRBD2. CDR3 length: 15 residues. Germline lookup yields CDR1 MGHRA and CDR2 YSYEKL. V shed 8 bases, J shed 1 base, and the junction held 4 bases outside the gene matches. The CDR3 loop reads CASGRLAGGTDTQYF. The CDR3 nucleotides read TGCGCCAGCGGAAGACTAGCGGGGGGCACAGATACGCAGTATTTT.

This clone was recorded a few times. In DNA, the CDR3 is TGTGCCAGCAGCCGAAAGGTAGCGATCGGCACAGATACGCAGTATTTT. It translates to CASSRKVAIGTDTQYF. The genes are TRBV4-2 and TRBJ2-3, with D perhaps matching TRBD2 (5 bases). The ends were cut back, 4 bases at V and 1 base at J, with 15 bases in the middle. Germline V gene data show CDR1 as LGHNA and CDR2 as YNFKEQ. The length of the CDR3 is 16 residues.

This clone was seen more than once but under ten times. The chain links TRBV7-9 to TRBJ1-5, with TRBD1 matching 10 bases. V trimming: 3 bases; J trimming: 5 bases; junction bases outside the gene matches: 4. Germline CDR1 SEHNR, CDR2 FQNEAQ (reference sequence). This CDR3 has 15 amino acids. The CDR3 region has the DNA TGTGCCAGCAGCTTTCTTGGGACAGGGGATCAGCCCCAGCATTTT. Its translation: CASSFLGTGDQPQHF.

This clone was seen more than once but under ten times. This chain joins TRBV9 and TRBJ1-2; D is possibly TRBD1 (5 bases). Germline V CDR1 and CDR2: SGDLS, YYNGEE. The CDR3 consists of 12 residues. V lost 4 bases to trimming and J lost 8 bases, with 12 bases between them. This chain's CDR3 is CASSTPRDGYTF. CDR3 nucleotides: TGTGCCAGCAGCACCCCACGGGACGGCTACACCTTC.

The sample holds a few counts of this clone. The rearrangement joins TRBV10-3 to TRBJ2-1; either TRBD1 or TRBD2 may supply D (6 bases each). Germline V gene sequence: CDR1 ENHRY, CDR2 SYGVKD. The length of the CDR3 is 15 residues. The V end lost 2 bases, the J end lost 5 bases, and 13 bases lay between the germline ends. As DNA, the CDR3 is TGTGCCATCAGTGAGAGTGGGGGGCAAAACAATGAGCAGTTCTTC. This gives the protein CAISESGGQNNEQFF.

This clone was seen more than once but under ten times. CDR3 sequence reads: CASIVGGSSQPQHF. CDR3 nucleotides: TGTGCCAGCATTGTAGGGGGAAGTAGTCAGCCCCAGCATTTT. The gene calls are TRBV28 and TRBJ1-5; a possible D gene is TRBD1 (6 bases). Germline loops: CDR1 MDHEN, CDR2 SYDVKM. V dropped 7 bases and J dropped 6 bases, with 16 bases sitting between them. The CDR3 has 14 residues.

This sequence joins TRBV7-9 and TRBJ1-4, with D unclear. The germline V gene has CDR1 SEHNR and CDR2 FQNEAQ (reference sequence). The CDR3 contains 12 residues. Deletions cut 2 bases from V and 5 bases from J, with 3 bases between. CDR3 bases: TGTGCCAGCAGCTTACAGAATGAAAAACTGTTTTTT. Protein: CASSLQNEKLFF.

CDR3 in amino acids: CASSPRLRFSDEKLFF. CDR3 in DNA: TGTGCCAGCTCACCACGGCTGAGGTTTTCGGATGAAAAACTGTTTTTT. The V call is TRBV18, the J call TRBJ1-4; D is undetermined. The CDR3 length is 16 residues. Germline V CDR1 and CDR2: KGHSH, LQKENI. Deletions cut 1 base from V and 6 bases from J, with 15 bases between.

The chain recombines TRBV29-1 with TRBJ1-4; D is ambiguous. V lost 7 bases to trimming and J lost 0 bases, with 12 bases between them. This CDR3 is built from 14 residues. Germline V gene lookup returns CDR1 SQVTM and CDR2 ANQGSEA. The CDR3 sequence is CSAKRPSTNEKLFF. DNA for the CDR3: TGCAGCGCTAAAAGACCCTCAACTAATGAAAAACTGTTTTTT.

For the CDR3, the DNA is TGTGCCAGCAGGGGAACGGGTGACTATGGCTACACCTTC. Encoded protein: CASRGTGDYGYTF. V and J are TRBV11-3 and TRBJ1-2; D unresolved. The V gene's germline CDR1 is SGHNT and CDR2 YENEEA. CDR3 size: 13 residues. With 6 bases removed from V and 3 bases from J, the gap between germline ends came to 11 bases.

J is TRBJ2-3 and V is TRBV27; no clear D. The germline CDR1 and CDR2 sequences are MNHEY and SMNVEV (reference sequence). The CDR3 has 14 residues. Deletions cut 5 bases from V and 4 bases from J, with 13 bases between. CDR3 sequence reads: CASSAWDVPDTQYF. The CDR3, as DNA: TGTGCCAGCAGTGCATGGGATGTTCCAGATACGCAGTATTTT.

This rearrangement joins TRBV10-3 to TRBJ2-7; D ambiguous. The V and J ends lost 7 bases and 10 bases respectively, with 14 bases between them. This CDR3 is 11 amino acids long. Germline V gene sequence: CDR1 ENHRY, CDR2 SYGVKD. The CDR3 nucleotides are TGTGCCATCATTTCCGACGGGCTACAGTACTTC. Protein: CAIISDGLQYF.

J is TRBJ1-1 and V is TRBV6-6; no definite D call. Germline V CDR1 and CDR2: MNHNY, SVGAGI (reference sequence). This CDR3 spans 14 amino acids. Trimming cost V 4 bases and J 0 bases, with 9 bases left between them. CDR3 protein: CASSFMELNTEAFF. CDR3 in DNA: TGTGCCAGCAGTTTCATGGAGCTGAACACTGAAGCTTTCTTT.

The chain carries TRBV2 and TRBJ2-5; 8 bases line up with TRBD2. Germline trimming cut 6 bases from V and 5 bases from J; bases unmatched to any gene: 14. This CDR3 has 16 residues. CDR1 and CDR2 (germline): SNHLY, FYNNEI. The CDR3 region is CASSLSGGPGEETQYF. The CDR3 nucleotides are TGTGCCAGCAGCTTGAGCGGGGGCCCTGGAGAGGAGACCCAGTACTTC.

In its sample, this clone was seen a few times. The chain couples TRBV5-1 to TRBJ2-7; D ambiguous. Germline values: CDR1 SGHRS, CDR2 YFSETQ. Deletions cut 3 bases from V and 6 bases from J, with 10 bases between. The CDR3 runs 12 residues. The CDR3 reads CASSSGSGEQYF. The DNA of the CDR3 is TGCGCCAGCAGCTCCGGTTCCGGCGAGCAGTACTTC.

This clone was seen a few times. DNA for the CDR3: TGTGCCTGGAGTCCCCCGGGGGCCATGATGTCTTTCTTT. Its translation: CAWSPPGAMMSFF. This chain uses TRBV30 with TRBJ1-1, with D tentatively TRBD1 (6 bases). V was clipped by 2 bases and J by 12 bases, with 19 bases between them. Germline V lookup: CDR1 GTSNPN, CDR2 SVGIG (reference sequence). The CDR3 loop spans 13 amino acids. Full variable domain (outside the CDR3, taken from reference TRBV30 and TRBJ1-1): SQTIHQWPATLVQPVGSPLSLECTVEGTSNPNLYWYRQAAGRGLQLLFYSVGIGQISSEVPQNLSASRPQDRQFILSSKKLLLSDSGFYLCAWSPPGAMMSFFGQGTRLTVV.

The rearrangement uses TRBV2 and TRBJ2-1, with unresolved D. Germline V gene sequence: CDR1 SNHLY, CDR2 FYNNEI. V was pared by 0 bases and J by 4 bases, with 7 bases between. CDR3 length equals 14 residues. CDR3 nucleotides: TGTGCCAGCAGTGAAGCGTCGCTATACAATGAGCAGTTCTTC. Its protein is CASSEASLYNEQFF.

The rearrangement links TRBV6-5 to TRBJ2-3; 8 nucleotides line up with TRBD2. V dropped 6 bases and J dropped 5; count of bases not matched to a gene: 10. CDR3 size: 15 residues. CDR1 MNHEY and CDR2 SVGAGI come from the germline V gene. The CDR3 DNA follows: TGTGCCAGCAGCTCCGGAGCGGGGGTTAGAGATACGCAGTATTTT. It codes for CASSSGAGVRDTQYF.

DNA for the CDR3: TGTGCCAGCAGCCCCTCCCCGGGGGCCCGTCCCGAGCAGTACTTC. This encodes CASSPSPGARPEQYF. The V and J genes are TRBV7-9 and TRBJ2-7; tentatively, D is TRBD1 or TRBD2 (6 bases each). The CDR3 loop spans 15 amino acids. V was shortened by 5 bases and J by 6 bases, with 20 bases between the two germline ends. Per the germline V gene, CDR1 is SEHNR and CDR2 is FQNEAQ (reference sequence). Supplemented by reference TRBV7-9 and TRBJ2-7, the full variable domain reads DTGVSQNPRHKITKRGQNVTFRCDPISEHNRLYWYRQTLGQGPEFLTYFQNEAQLEKSRLLSDRFSAERPKGSFSTLEIQRTEQGDSAMYLCASSPSPGARPEQYFGPGTRLTVT.

The V gene is TRBV30, the J gene TRBJ1-2, with a tentative D call TRBD1 (5 bases). The CDR3 is 16 residues long. Per the germline V gene, CDR1 is GTSNPN and CDR2 is SVGIG (reference sequence). Trimming stripped 0 bases from V and 2 bases from J, with 16 bases between. The CDR3 loop reads CAWSVSGYGANYGYTF. DNA of the CDR3: TGTGCCTGGAGTGTATCTGGGTATGGGGCCAACTATGGCTACACCTTC.

V usage is TRBV29-1 and J usage is TRBJ1-3, with D hard to call. V lost 3 bases, J lost 3 bases, and 3 bases lay in between. CDR1 is SQVTM, CDR2 ANQGSEA, per germline. The CDR3 covers 11 residues. The CDR3 nucleotides are TGCAGCGTTGATTTTGGAAACACCATATATTTT. Translation gives CSVDFGNTIYF.

The V gene is TRBV7-9, the J gene TRBJ1-1; D ambiguous. Germline CDR1 SEHNR, CDR2 FQNEAQ (reference sequence). This CDR3 comprises 14 residues. V gave up 0 bases and J gave up 8 bases, with 13 bases separating them. The CDR3 DNA reads TGTGCCAGCAGCTTAGCGTTGGTAGGAGGGGAAGCTTTCTTT. This codes for CASSLALVGGEAFF.

The chain employs TRBV30 and TRBJ2-7; TRBD1 matches 7 bases. The junction had 6 bases not matched to a gene; V was cut back by 3 bases and J by 4 bases. Per germline, CDR1 GTSNPN and CDR2 SVGIG (reference sequence). CDR3 size: 13 residues. CDR3 protein: CAWRPGGNYEQYF. DNA of the CDR3: TGTGCCTGGAGGCCAGGGGGAAATTACGAGCAGTACTTC.

A few counts support this clone. The V call is TRBV7-3, the J call TRBJ2-3; D gene unclear. V was cut by 6 bases and J by 4 bases, with 14 bases left in between. The CDR3 is made up of 14 amino acids. Germline V gives CDR1 SGHTA, CDR2 FQGTGA. The CDR3 region is CASRPRTLADTQYF. CDR3 DNA: TGTGCCAGCAGACCCCGGACCTTGGCAGATACGCAGTATTTT.

This clone was found a few times. The chain is built from TRBV7-8 and TRBJ1-1, with D maybe TRBD1 (5 bases). Germline V CDR1 and CDR2: SGHVS, FQNEAQ. This CDR3 spans 11 amino acids. Trimming pared 8 bases from V and 4 bases from J, leaving 8 bases between. CDR3 residues: CASQGTTEAFF. The CDR3 nucleotides read TGTGCCAGCCAGGGAACCACTGAAGCTTTCTTT.

This clone has only a few counts. V and J are TRBV4-2 and TRBJ2-3; D possibly corresponds to TRBD1 (5 bases). Trimming shortened V by 0 bases and J by 0 bases, and 16 bases separated the two germline ends. Looked up from germline, CDR1 is LGHNA and CDR2 is YNFKEQ. The CDR3 extends over 18 amino acids. This chain's CDR3 is CASSQDHQGRSSTDTQYF. CDR3 DNA sequence: TGTGCCAGCAGCCAAGATCATCAGGGCCGATCTAGCACAGATACGCAGTATTTT.

The CDR3 DNA follows: TGTGCCAGCTCACCCCCGGGACACCAGGATCAGCCCCAGCATTTT. The encoded protein is CASSPPGHQDQPQHF. The V call is TRBV18, the J call TRBJ1-5, with D tentatively TRBD1 (6 bases). Trimming shortened V by 3 bases and J by 5 bases, and 14 bases separated the two germline ends. This CDR3 comprises 15 residues. Germline V gene lookup returns CDR1 KGHSH and CDR2 LQKENI.

In this sample, this clone turned up a few times. This chain links TRBV4-1 with TRBJ2-3; weak D call: TRBD2 (5 bases). V lost 4 bases and J 4 bases, leaving 15 bases between the germline ends. Germline lookup yields CDR1 MGHRA and CDR2 YSYEKL. The CDR3 consists of 15 residues. CDR3 amino acids: CASSRAEVEADTQYF. CDR3 DNA sequence: TGCGCCAGCAGCCGCGCCGAGGTGGAGGCAGATACGCAGTATTTT.

This clone was seen only once. The genes are TRBV5-1 and TRBJ2-3, with a weak D call TRBD2 (5 bases). CDR1 and CDR2 from the germline V gene are SGHRS and YFSETQ. Trimming took off 4 bases at V and 0 bases at J, with 12 bases between the two ends. The CDR3 runs 15 residues. The CDR3 region has the DNA TGCGCCAGCAGCCCCGGACTCGGTAGCACAGATACGCAGTATTTT. It yields the protein CASSPGLGSTDTQYF.

This chain uses TRBV14 with TRBJ1-6; D remains ambiguous. V shed 1 base and J shed 9 bases, with 4 bases lying between them. The CDR3 consists of 12 residues. Germline V gene lookup returns CDR1 SGHDN and CDR2 FVKESK. The CDR3 region has the DNA TGTGCCAGCAGCCAAGTCGCTTCACCCCTCCACTTT. Its protein is CASSQVASPLHF. The entire variable domain, with the rest obtained from reference TRBV14 and TRBJ1-6, is as follows: EAGVTQFPSHSVIEKGQTVTLRCDPISGHDNLYWYRRVMGKEIKFLLHFVKESKQDESGMPNNRFLAERTGGTYSTLKVQPAELEDSGVYFCASSQVASPLHFGNGTRLTVT.